Below, 19 T cell receptor beta chains from the same sample are listed, as sequenced in a study of cytomegalovirus exposure and HLA in healthy donors (dated by TCRdb to about 2017). To prepare the library, the immunoSEQ multiplex PCR assay was applied. For the multiplex PCR, a mixture combining 60 forward primers for TCR Vbeta segments and 13 reverse primers for TCR Jbeta segments was used. Here the immuneACCESS table is served through TCRdb, limited to in-frame sequences with V and J called. Missing clones are a known gap in these copies; in checked studies unresolved V genes cover under half, and the rest lacks a known reason. This sample is represented by more than 100,000 clones; around 70% of them were singletons. The leading ten clones occupy about 8.2% of the sample. Sequencing was done on a sample of PBMCs. These receptor sequences come from a woman aged 40 to 50 in good health and CMV-seropositive.

The V and J genes are TRBV6-1 and TRBJ1-1; TRBD1 aligns across 10 bases. Looked up from germline, CDR1 is MNHNS and CDR2 is SASEGT. Losses at the gene ends were 6 bases for V and 4 bases for J; bases not matched to a gene: 5. The CDR3 is 14 amino acids. This CDR3 is CASSRQGAGTEAFF. The CDR3, as DNA: TGTGCCAGCAGCAGACAGGGGGCGGGCACTGAAGCTTTCTTT.

As DNA, the CDR3 is TGCGCCAGCAGCTTGACTAGCGGGGGGGCCTACAATGAGCAGTTCTTC. It is translated as CASSLTSGGAYNEQFF. J is TRBJ2-1 and V is TRBV5-1, with 13 bases fitting TRBD2. Germline V gene data show CDR1 as SGHRS and CDR2 as YFSETQ. The CDR3 runs 16 residues. V was pared by 1 base and J by 2 bases, with 0 bases of the junction left unmatched.

The chain links TRBV10-3 to TRBJ2-7; 9 nucleotides align to TRBD1. Germline assignment: CDR1 ENHRY and CDR2 SYGVKD. CDR3 size: 14 residues. V lost 10 bases and J lost 3; bases outside the gene matches: 10. The CDR3 coding sequence is TGTGCCACCAGAAGACAGGGGGAGGGCTACGAGCAGTACTTC. This encodes CATRRQGEGYEQYF.

The J gene is TRBJ2-7, the V gene TRBV5-1; a weak D match, TRBD1 (5 bases). CDR3 length: 13 residues. CDR1 and CDR2 from the germline V gene are SGHRS and YFSETQ. With 5 bases removed from V and 1 base from J, the gap between germline ends came to 10 bases. The CDR3: CASSKDSSYEQYF. CDR3 bases: TGCGCCAGCAGTAAAGACAGTTCCTACGAGCAGTACTTC. Filled out from reference TRBV5-1 and TRBJ2-7, the complete variable domain reads KAGVTQTPRYLIKTRGQQVTLSCSPISGHRSVSWYQQTPGQGLQFLFEYFSETQRNKGNFPGRFSGRQFSNSRSEMNVSTLELGDSALYLCASSKDSSYEQYFGPGTRLTVT.

This rearrangement joins TRBV11-3 to TRBJ2-2, with D tentatively TRBD1 (6 bases). The CDR3 runs to 19 residues. Germline loops: CDR1 SGHNT, CDR2 YENEEA. The V end was cut by 5 bases, the J end by 0 bases, with 22 bases between. The CDR3 protein is CASSIGQPNILANTGELFF. CDR3 DNA sequence: TGTGCCAGCAGCATCGGACAGCCTAATATCCTCGCGAACACCGGGGAGCTGTTTTTT.

The V gene is TRBV6-5, the J gene TRBJ2-7; no clear D gene. This CDR3 contains 15 residues. Looked up from germline, CDR1 is MNHEY and CDR2 is SVGAGI. V dropped 2 bases and J dropped 2 bases, with 13 bases sitting between them. The CDR3 spells CASSYGPIVTYEQYF. In DNA, the CDR3 is TGTGCCAGCAGTTACGGTCCAATAGTCACCTACGAGCAGTACTTC.

This clone was seen a few times. J is TRBJ2-1 and V is TRBV7-2, with 8 bases lining up with TRBD1. Trimming cost V 2 bases and J 4 bases; bases outside gene matches: 7. Germline V gene data show CDR1 as SGHTA and CDR2 as FQGNSA. CDR3 length equals 16 residues. The CDR3, as DNA: TGTGCCAGCAGCTTAATGACAGGGGTAGGTTACAATGAGCAGTTCTTC. This encodes CASSLMTGVGYNEQFF.

The V call is TRBV5-1, the J call TRBJ2-7, with D possibly being TRBD2 (5 bases). CDR1 and CDR2 (germline): SGHRS, YFSETQ. This CDR3 spans 15 amino acids. Between the trimmed V and J ends, which lost 0 bases and 3 bases, there was a span of 13 bases. CDR3 coding DNA: TGCGCCAGCAGCTTGGGGAGGAGACCGGACTACGAGCAGTACTTC. Translation gives CASSLGRRPDYEQYF. Based on the CDR3 plus reference TRBV5-1 and TRBJ2-7, the full variable domain is KAGVTQTPRYLIKTRGQQVTLSCSPISGHRSVSWYQQTPGQGLQFLFEYFSETQRNKGNFPGRFSGRQFSNSRSEMNVSTLELGDSALYLCASSLGRRPDYEQYFGPGTRLTVT.

The genes are TRBV10-3 and TRBJ1-4, with D possibly matching TRBD1 (5 bases). There are 15 residues in the CDR3. The germline gives CDR1 ENHRY, CDR2 SYGVKD. The V end lost 5 bases, the J end lost 3 bases, and 13 bases lay between the germline ends. The DNA for the CDR3 is TGTGCCATCAGTCAGGGATTCCAGGCTAATGAAAAACTGTTTTTT. As protein: CAISQGFQANEKLFF.

This clone was counted a single time. The V call is TRBV5-1, the J call TRBJ2-5; TRBD1 matches 8 bases. This CDR3 has 14 amino acids. V shed 4 bases, J shed 1 base, and the junction held 3 bases outside the gene matches. Germline lookup yields CDR1 SGHRS and CDR2 YFSETQ. CDR3 DNA: TGCGCCAGCAGCAGGGGACAGGTCCAAGAGACCCAGTACTTC. Its protein product is CASSRGQVQETQYF.

V gene TRBV19 combines with J gene TRBJ1-1, with 7 bases identical to TRBD1. Trimming cost V 9 bases and J 3 bases; bases outside gene matches: 7. This CDR3 is built from 13 residues. Germline assignment: CDR1 LNHDA and CDR2 SQIVND (reference sequence). CDR3 loop: CASAGTAYTEAFF. Written as DNA, the CDR3 is TGTGCCAGCGCCGGGACAGCTTACACTGAAGCTTTCTTT.

The genes are TRBV5-8 and TRBJ1-5; TRBD1 might be the D (6 bases). CDR1 is SGHTS, CDR2 YDEGEE, per germline. The CDR3 is 16 amino acids. V lost 4 bases, J lost 6 bases, and 20 bases lay in between. This chain's CDR3 is CASSHRRGARGQPQHF. The DNA of the CDR3 is TGTGCCAGCAGCCATCGCCGGGGGGCTCGGGGTCAGCCCCAGCATTTT.

CDR3 protein: CASFNPEGDTQYF. The CDR3 DNA reads as TGTGCCAGCTTTAACCCTGAGGGAGATACGCAGTATTTT. The rearrangement joins TRBV6-5 to TRBJ2-3; D perhaps matches TRBD2 (5 bases). Trimming left V 8 bases short and J 5 bases short, with 14 bases between. Looked up from germline, CDR1 is MNHEY and CDR2 is SVGAGI. The CDR3 is 13 residues long.

The chain has TRBV7-2 and TRBJ2-1; 9 bases match TRBD1. The ends lost 5 bases at V and 6 bases at J; junction bases unmatched: 11. This CDR3 is built from 16 residues. Germline V lookup: CDR1 SGHTA, CDR2 FQGNSA. As DNA, the CDR3 is TGTGCCAGCAGCCTATTCCGGGACAGGGCTGGCAATGAGCAGTTCTTC. Translating gives CASSLFRDRAGNEQFF.

The J gene is TRBJ2-1, the V gene TRBV7-7; 12 bases are a match to TRBD2. This CDR3 region has 17 residues. Germline lookup yields CDR1 SSHAT and CDR2 FNYEAQ (reference sequence). J was trimmed by 2 bases and V by 6 bases; bases with no gene match: 8. CDR3 nucleotide sequence: TGTGCCAGCAGTCCGATGACTAGCGGGGGTGCCTACAATGAGCAGTTCTTC. This codes for CASSPMTSGGAYNEQFF. The variable domain in full, completed from reference TRBV7-7 and TRBJ2-1, reads GAGVSQSPRYKVTKRGQDVTLRCDPISSHATLYWYQQALGQGPEFLTYFNYEAQPDKSGLPSDRFSAERPEGSISTLTIQRTEQRDSAMYRCASSPMTSGGAYNEQFFGPGTRLTVL.

The chain has TRBV6-4 and TRBJ2-3, with 8 nucleotides matching TRBD1. Germline trimming cut 3 bases from V and 2 bases from J; bases unmatched to any gene: 7. This CDR3 contains 16 residues. Germline V gene lookup returns CDR1 MRHNA and CDR2 SNTAGT. The CDR3 DNA reads TGTGCCAGCAGTGATACCGGGACAGGCTACACAGATACGCAGTATTTT. Its translation: CASSDTGTGYTDTQYF.

The V and J genes are TRBV5-4 and TRBJ2-7; no clear D. The CDR3 sequence is 13 residues long. The germline gives CDR1 SGHNT, CDR2 YYREEE (reference sequence). Trimming cost V 4 bases and J 3 bases, with 11 bases left between them. DNA of the CDR3: TGTGCCAGCAGCCGCGACGGAGTCTACGAGCAGTACTTC. Protein: CASSRDGVYEQYF.

The rearrangement uses TRBV6-6 and TRBJ2-7; D possibly corresponds to TRBD1 (6 bases). The V end lost 7 bases, the J end lost 0 bases, and 10 bases lay between the germline ends. This CDR3 spans 13 amino acids. Germline lookup yields CDR1 MNHNY and CDR2 SVGAGI (reference sequence). The DNA for the CDR3 is TGTGCCAGCAAGACGGACAGCTCCTACGAGCAGTACTTC. Translation: CASKTDSSYEQYF.

This clone was picked up one time. The V gene is TRBV11-2, the J gene TRBJ2-5; tentative D call: TRBD1 (5 bases). The CDR3 sequence is 10 residues long. The germline V gene encodes CDR1 SGHAT and CDR2 FQNNGV. The V end lost 8 bases, the J end lost 4 bases, and 5 bases lay between the germline ends. CDR3 coding DNA: TGTGCCAGCCAGGGAGAGACCCAGTACTTC. This translates into CASQGETQYF.